These 18 T cell receptor beta chains share one sample of origin, sequenced in a study of blood T cells in healthy people across ages. PCR was performed a second time for roughly 7 to 11 cycles using a sample-barcoded 5' primer and a J-beta primer mix. TCRdb recomputed calls from the 5' RACE reads with MiXCR, one row per CDR3 protein. The sample lists approximately 600,000 distinct CDR3 sequences, around 54% occurring once. The specimen was blood. The receptors were gathered from a man between 60 and 70 years old in good health.

This clonotype was found many times. Given a much more abundant clone one base away, this may be a read error. The gene calls are TRBV4-2 and TRBJ2-5; 10 bases agree with TRBD2. The CDR3 runs 13 residues. Germline CDR1 and CDR2: LGHNA and YNFKEQ. With V trimmed by 2 bases and J by 11 bases, 5 bases remained unmatched. This CDR3 reads CASSQSTSGEQYF. The CDR3 DNA is TGTGCCAGCAGCCAATCAACTAGCGGGGAGCAGTACTTC.

In its sample, this clonotype was seen a few times. A read error is possible here, since a much larger clone lies one base away. The chain carries TRBV2 and TRBJ2-5; no clear D. This CDR3 spans 15 amino acids. With 7 bases removed from V and 11 bases from J, the gap between germline ends came to 26 bases. The V gene's germline CDR1 is SNHLY and CDR2 FYNNEI. CDR3 bases: TGTGCCAGCATAACCGGCACGACTTCCTACAATGAGCAGTACTTC. It is translated as CASITGTTSYNEQYF.

V gene TRBV28 combines with J gene TRBJ1-5; no clear D. Germline lookup yields CDR1 MDHEN and CDR2 SYDVKM. The CDR3 is made up of 14 amino acids. V was cut by 5 bases and J by 6 bases, with 14 bases left in between. CDR3 DNA: TGTGCCAGCAGTCTCCCCGCCAGGTCTCAGCCCCAGCATTTT. Translation gives CASSLPARSQPQHF.

This clonotype came up a few times. The chain combines TRBV2 with TRBJ1-2; D not certain. The germline gives CDR1 SNHLY, CDR2 FYNNEI. Trimming took off 7 bases at V and 2 bases at J, with 5 bases between the two ends. The CDR3 loop spans 11 amino acids. Here the CDR3 DNA reads TGTGCCAGCACCACCAACTATGGCTACACCTTC. Translation: CASTTNYGYTF.

J is TRBJ2-5 and V is TRBV9, with 10 bases aligning to TRBD2. Trimming took 0 bases from V and 11 from J; bases not matched to a gene: 10. CDR1 and CDR2 from the germline V gene are SGDLS and YYNGEE. The CDR3 length is 15 residues. CDR3 loop: CASSVGDGLAEEQYF. The CDR3, as DNA: TGTGCCAGCAGCGTAGGGGATGGACTAGCGGAGGAGCAGTACTTC.

V gene TRBV7-9 combines with J gene TRBJ2-1; 7 bases agree with TRBD2. CDR3 length: 17 residues. Germline CDR1 and CDR2: SEHNR and FQNEAQ (reference sequence). Trimming removed 1 base from V and 6 bases from J; junction bases left unmatched: 12. The CDR3 DNA sequence: TGTGCCAGCAGCTTAGTGGGAGAGGGAGGGCTATTCAATGAGCAGTTCTTC. It codes for CASSLVGEGGLFNEQFF.

This chain joins TRBV10-3 and TRBJ2-1, with 8 bases that match TRBD2. The J segment lost 9 bases and the V segment lost 4 bases, leaving 11 bases of the junction unmatched. The CDR3 has 15 residues. Germline V lookup: CDR1 ENHRY, CDR2 SYGVKD. The CDR3 reads CAISVSGGPNSEQFF. CDR3 coding DNA: TGTGCCATCAGTGTAAGCGGGGGCCCCAATAGTGAGCAGTTCTTC.

The rearrangement uses TRBV7-2 and TRBJ2-4; 8 positions agree with TRBD2. The germline gives CDR1 SGHTA, CDR2 FQGNSA. V lost 1 base, J lost 13 bases, and 12 bases stayed unmatched. This CDR3 has 15 amino acids. The CDR3 nucleotides read TGTGCCAGCAGCTTAGACGTCGGGAGGGTTCGAGAGCAGTACTTC. This translates into CASSLDVGRVREQYF. The full variable domain, with the rest looked up from reference TRBV7-2 and TRBJ2-4, is GAGVSQSPSNKVTEKGKDVELRCDPISGHTALYWYRQSLGQGLEFLIYFQGNSAPDKSGLPSDRFSAERTGGSVSTLTIQRTQQEDSAVYLCASSLDVGRVREQYFGAGTRLSVL.

This chain connects TRBV20-1 to TRBJ1-2; D may be TRBD1 (6 bases). Trimming took 2 bases from V and 1 from J, leaving 14 bases between them. The germline gives CDR1 DFQATT, CDR2 SNEGSKA (reference sequence). The CDR3 consists of 15 residues. This CDR3 is CSARNPGHLNYGYTF. DNA of the CDR3: TGCAGTGCTAGAAACCCGGGACACCTTAACTATGGCTACACCTTC.

This clonotype has only a few counts. The chain couples TRBV9 to TRBJ2-5; no firm D call. The ends were cut back, 4 bases at V and 5 bases at J, with 12 bases in the middle. The CDR3 has 13 residues. Germline values: CDR1 SGDLS, CDR2 YYNGEE. CDR3 in amino acids: CASSNSLGETQYF. In DNA, the CDR3 is TGTGCCAGCAGCAACAGCCTCGGGGAGACCCAGTACTTC.

The chain carries TRBV24-1 and TRBJ2-3, with D perhaps being TRBD1 or TRBD2 (8 bases each). The CDR3 runs to 15 residues. Germline V gene sequence: CDR1 KGHDR, CDR2 SFDVKD. Trimming shortened V by 8 bases and J by 1 base, and 15 bases separated the two germline ends. The CDR3 loop reads CATTGGTGGTDTQYF. The CDR3, as DNA: TGTGCCACCACGGGGGGGACAGGAGGCACAGATACGCAGTATTTT.

V and J are TRBV3-1 and TRBJ1-2, with TRBD1 matching over 7 bases. Trimming removed 4 bases from V and 5 bases from J; junction bases left unmatched: 7. Germline V lookup: CDR1 LGHDT, CDR2 YNNKEL (reference sequence). This CDR3 has 14 amino acids. CDR3 DNA: TGTGCCAGCAGCCCTGAACAGGGGCGGTATGGCTACACCTTC. It codes for CASSPEQGRYGYTF.

V usage is TRBV6-5 and J usage is TRBJ1-2; D possibly corresponds to TRBD1 (5 bases). Germline-derived CDR1 and CDR2 are MNHEY and SVGAGI. The CDR3 is 14 residues long. V lost 6 bases, J lost 2 bases, and 13 bases lay in between. The CDR3 loop is CASRPGLSNYGYTF. Here the CDR3 DNA reads TGTGCCAGCAGGCCGGGACTATCGAACTATGGCTACACCTTC.

The rearrangement uses TRBV20-1 and TRBJ2-3; TRBD1 matches at 10 bases. Per germline, CDR1 DFQATT and CDR2 SNEGSKA (reference sequence). The junction had 10 bases not matched to a gene; V was cut back by 6 bases and J by 4 bases. This CDR3 comprises 15 residues. The CDR3 is CSALSRTGGSDTQYF. The CDR3 nucleotides read TGCAGTGCCCTCTCCAGGACAGGGGGATCAGATACGCAGTATTTT.

The chain has TRBV10-3 and TRBJ2-7, with 7 bases that match TRBD1. The V segment lost 3 bases and the J segment 0 bases; nucleotides outside the gene matches: 2. Germline-derived CDR1 and CDR2 are ENHRY and SYGVKD. The CDR3 runs to 14 residues. The chain's CDR3 is CAISDRGSSYEQYF. CDR3 in DNA: TGTGCCATCAGTGACAGGGGGAGCTCCTACGAGCAGTACTTC.

The chain combines TRBV5-1 with TRBJ1-2, with D possibly being TRBD1 (5 bases). Germline CDR1 and CDR2: SGHRS and YFSETQ. This CDR3 contains 16 residues. The germline V and J ends were trimmed by 0 bases and 8 bases, with 20 bases remaining between them. CDR3 in amino acids: CASSLDIRASPIGYTF. The CDR3 DNA is TGCGCCAGCAGCTTGGATATCAGGGCGAGCCCTATAGGCTACACCTTC.

This chain connects TRBV18 to TRBJ2-1, with D unresolved. The V end was cut by 3 bases, the J end by 5 bases, with 14 bases between. The CDR3 sequence is 15 residues long. Germline values: CDR1 KGHSH, CDR2 LQKENI. DNA of the CDR3: TGTGCCAGCTCACCCGTATATTCCGCCAACAATGAGCAGTTCTTC. Its translation: CASSPVYSANNEQFF.

The V gene is TRBV5-1, the J gene TRBJ2-6; unclear D gene. The V gene's germline CDR1 is SGHRS and CDR2 YFSETQ. The CDR3 has 13 amino acids. Trimming took off 1 base at V and 4 bases at J, with 3 bases between the two ends. CDR3 residues: CASSLPGANVLTF. CDR3 DNA sequence: TGCGCCAGCAGCTTGCCCGGGGCCAACGTCCTGACTTTC.